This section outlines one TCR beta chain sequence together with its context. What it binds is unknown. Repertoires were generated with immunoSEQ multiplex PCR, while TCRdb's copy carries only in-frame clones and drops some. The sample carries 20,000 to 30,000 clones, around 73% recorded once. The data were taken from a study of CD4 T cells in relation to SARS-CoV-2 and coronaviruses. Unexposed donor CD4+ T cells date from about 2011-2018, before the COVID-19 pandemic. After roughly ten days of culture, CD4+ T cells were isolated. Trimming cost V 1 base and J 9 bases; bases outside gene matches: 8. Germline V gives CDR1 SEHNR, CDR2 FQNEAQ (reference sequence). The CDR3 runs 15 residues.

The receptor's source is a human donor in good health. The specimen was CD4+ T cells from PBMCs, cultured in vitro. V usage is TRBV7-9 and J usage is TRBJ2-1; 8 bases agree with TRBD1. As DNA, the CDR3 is TGTGCCAGCAGCTTAGGATGGCAGGGGGCCAGTGAGCAGTTCTTC. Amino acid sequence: CASSLGWQGASEQFF.